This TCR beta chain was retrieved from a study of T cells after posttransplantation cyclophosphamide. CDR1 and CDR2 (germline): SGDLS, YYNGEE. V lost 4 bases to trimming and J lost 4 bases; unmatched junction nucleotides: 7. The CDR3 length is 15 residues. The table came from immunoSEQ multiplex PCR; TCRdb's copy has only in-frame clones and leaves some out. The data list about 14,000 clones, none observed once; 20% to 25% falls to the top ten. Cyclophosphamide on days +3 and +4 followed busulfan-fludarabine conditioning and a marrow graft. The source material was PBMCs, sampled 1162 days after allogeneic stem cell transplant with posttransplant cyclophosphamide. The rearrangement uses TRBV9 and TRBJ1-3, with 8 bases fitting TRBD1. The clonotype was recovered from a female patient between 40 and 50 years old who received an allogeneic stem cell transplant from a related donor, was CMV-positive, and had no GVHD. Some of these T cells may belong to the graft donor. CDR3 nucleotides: TGTGCCAGCAGCCCCCGGACAGGGAACGGAAACACCATATATTTT. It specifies CASSPRTGNGNTIYF.